The 25 T cell receptor beta chains presented below share a single source sample, sequenced in a study of CD8+CD57+ T cells in acquired aplastic anemia. Genomic DNA was employed as the template in profiling TCR beta VDJ and CDR3. Each CDR3 protein gets one entry after TCRdb re-called the reads with MiXCR. The sample contains approximately 40,000 distinct CDR3 sequences, approximately 57% of which appear only once. The sequenced patients had an expansion of CD8+CD57+ cells seen by flow cytometry. The specimen was sorted CD4+, CD8+, or CD8+CD57+ T cells (not recorded which) from PBMCs. Receptor source: a human donor with aplastic anemia.

Of note for this clonotype: An end of the junction differs from the germline gene, which may be a read error. J is TRBJ2-7 and V is TRBV28; D is perhaps TRBD2 (5 bases). The germline V gene has CDR1 MDHEN and CDR2 SYDVKM. The CDR3 contains 13 residues. CDR3 residues: CASSLYGDGERYF. The CDR3 coding sequence is TGTGCCAGCAGTTTATACGGGGATGGCGAGCGGTACTTC.

V usage is TRBV7-2 and J usage is TRBJ2-7; D is unresolved. Germline CDR1 is SGHTA and CDR2 is FQGNSA. With 7 bases removed from V and 2 bases from J, the gap between germline ends came to 12 bases. The CDR3 totals 13 residues. DNA for the CDR3: TGTGCCAGCACCGCGCTGGGCCCCTACGAGCAGTACTTC. It specifies CASTALGPYEQYF.

V gene TRBV7-8 combines with J gene TRBJ2-1; D ambiguous. Germline CDR1 SGHVS, CDR2 FQNEAQ. This CDR3 has 11 amino acids. V was cut by 7 bases and J by 10 bases, with 11 bases left in between. CDR3 in amino acids: CASTITGEQFF. CDR3 DNA sequence: TGTGCCAGCACCATCACCGGGGAGCAGTTCTTC.

V is TRBV11-1 and J is TRBJ1-6; 8 bases are a match to TRBD1. CDR1 and CDR2 from the germline V gene are SGHAT and FQDESV (reference sequence). The CDR3 sequence is 16 residues long. Trimming removed 4 bases from V and 5 bases from J; junction bases left unmatched: 7. The DNA for the CDR3 is TGTGCCAGCAGCTCCAGGGGACAGGCTGATAATTCACCCCTCCACTTT. This translates into CASSSRGQADNSPLHF.

This chain links TRBV19 with TRBJ1-5, with D perhaps matching TRBD1 (6 bases). This CDR3 is built from 14 residues. V was pared by 10 bases and J by 3 bases, with 16 bases between. Germline V gene lookup returns CDR1 LNHDA and CDR2 SQIVND (reference sequence). The CDR3 reads CAISQGTANQPQHF. CDR3 DNA sequence: TGTGCCATATCACAGGGTACGGCCAATCAGCCCCAGCATTTT.

This clonotype has more than one count but fewer than ten. A much more abundant neighbour one base away suggests this may be a read error. The rearrangement joins TRBV20-1 to TRBJ1-4; 8 bases are a match to TRBD1. The CDR3 sequence is 18 residues long. Germline CDR1 is DFQATT and CDR2 is SNEGSKA (reference sequence). The CDR3 loop is CSARDGQGAFPTSEKLFF. As DNA, the CDR3 is TGCAGTGCTAGAGATGGGCAGGGGGCATTCCCAACTAGTGAAAAACTGTTTTTT.

This clonotype was detected only once. V usage is TRBV24-1 and J usage is TRBJ2-7; D gene unclear. In germline, CDR1 is KGHDR, CDR2 SFDVKD. V dropped 1 base and J dropped 6 bases, with 3 bases sitting between them. CDR3 length equals 11 residues. The CDR3 is CATSDFSEQYF. The CDR3 DNA reads as TGTGCCACCAGTGATTTCTCCGAGCAGTACTTC.

J is TRBJ2-1 and V is TRBV20-1; 9 nucleotides agree with TRBD2. This CDR3 comprises 16 residues. Germline values: CDR1 DFQATT, CDR2 SNEGSKA (reference sequence). Trimming cost V 0 bases and J 4 bases; bases outside gene matches: 7. The CDR3 protein is CSARDLSGGPYNEQFF. CDR3 bases: TGCAGTGCTAGAGACTTGAGCGGGGGGCCATACAATGAGCAGTTCTTC.

This chain connects TRBV7-9 to TRBJ2-3; TRBD2 might be the D (5 bases). CDR1 is SEHNR, CDR2 FQNEAQ, per germline (reference sequence). Deletions cut 8 bases from V and 6 bases from J, with 18 bases between. CDR3 length equals 14 residues. CDR3 sequence reads: CASSHSLALDTQYF. DNA for the CDR3: TGTGCCAGCTCTCATAGTCTAGCCTTGGATACGCAGTATTTT.

Of note for this clonotype: A read error may account for a junction end that differs from germline. The genes are TRBV27 and TRBJ1-2; tentative D call: TRBD1 (5 bases). The CDR3 length is 14 residues. The germline V gene has CDR1 MNHEY and CDR2 SMNVEV (reference sequence). The CDR3 protein is CASSFPGGSYGCTF. The CDR3 DNA follows: TGTGCCAGCAGCTTCCCCGGGGGATCCTATGGCTGCACCTTC.

V usage is TRBV10-3 and J usage is TRBJ1-2; D gene unclear. Germline V gene data show CDR1 as ENHRY and CDR2 as SYGVKD. V gave up 2 bases and J gave up 5 bases, with 6 bases separating them. The CDR3 consists of 12 residues. The CDR3, as DNA: TGTGCCATCAGTGAGATGGAGTATGGCTACACCTTC. It specifies CAISEMEYGYTF.

The rearrangement joins TRBV7-2 to TRBJ2-3; maybe TRBD1 (6 bases). Germline CDR1 SGHTA, CDR2 FQGNSA. With 5 bases removed from V and 4 bases from J, the gap between germline ends came to 10 bases. The CDR3 has 13 residues. The CDR3 protein is CASSENRADTQYF. The CDR3 DNA is TGTGCCAGCAGCGAAAACAGGGCAGATACGCAGTATTTT.

This clonotype was seen at least ten times. V is TRBV7-6 and J is TRBJ1-1; a weak D match, TRBD1 (6 bases). V was trimmed by 5 bases and J by 3 bases, leaving 19 bases between them. Germline V CDR1 and CDR2: SGHVS, FNYEAQ. This CDR3 has 16 amino acids. The CDR3 region is CASSPGGRLADTEAFF. CDR3 DNA sequence: TGTGCCAGCAGCCCTGGGGGGCGGTTAGCGGACACTGAAGCTTTCTTT.

This clonotype was detected only a few times. The chain recombines TRBV24-1 with TRBJ2-2; D might be TRBD1 (6 bases). Trimming cost V 12 bases and J 3 bases, with 10 bases left between them. The CDR3 length is 12 residues. Germline assignment: CDR1 KGHDR and CDR2 SFDVKD. The CDR3: CAPAGDTGELFF. The CDR3 coding sequence is TGTGCCCCTGCAGGGGACACCGGGGAGCTGTTTTTT.

The chain has TRBV29-1 and TRBJ1-5; D call uncertain. Trimming shortened V by 5 bases and J by 3 bases, and 11 bases separated the two germline ends. The length of the CDR3 is 13 residues. Germline lookup yields CDR1 SQVTM and CDR2 ANQGSEA. CDR3 sequence (DNA): TGCAGCGTTCGACACTCTCACAATCAGCCCCAGCATTTT. Translation: CSVRHSHNQPQHF.

The genes are TRBV24-1 and TRBJ1-5, with 8 bases aligning to TRBD1. After removal of 11 bases from V and 7 bases from J, the junction contained 12 bases not matched to a gene. This CDR3 has 14 residues. Germline V CDR1 and CDR2: KGHDR, SFDVKD. As DNA, the CDR3 is TGTGCCAGCAGCCCGGACAGGGTGGGACAGCCCCAGCATTTT. It specifies CASSPDRVGQPQHF.

This sequence joins TRBV15 and TRBJ2-7; 8 bases fit TRBD2. This CDR3 has 14 amino acids. The V segment lost 5 bases and the J segment 1 base; nucleotides outside the gene matches: 4. Germline V gives CDR1 LNHNV, CDR2 YYDKDF (reference sequence). CDR3 sequence reads: CATSPGGDSYEQYF. As DNA, the CDR3 is TGTGCCACCAGCCCCGGGGGGGATTCCTACGAGCAGTACTTC.

The J gene is TRBJ2-7, the V gene TRBV10-2; 8 nucleotides match TRBD1. V lost 0 bases and J lost 3; bases outside the gene matches: 1. The germline CDR1 and CDR2 sequences are WSHSY and SAAADI. This CDR3 spans 14 amino acids. CDR3 region: CASSESTGVYEQYF. As DNA, the CDR3 is TGCGCCAGCAGTGAGTCGACAGGGGTCTACGAGCAGTACTTC.

Of note for this clonotype: Mismatch with germline at one junction end may stem from a read error. The rearrangement links TRBV2 to TRBJ2-7, with 7 bases matching TRBD1. Germline V gene data show CDR1 as SNHLY and CDR2 as FYNNEI. The length of the CDR3 is 15 residues. The CDR3 bases are TGTGCCAGCAGCCCCCCCGGACAGGTACCCTACGAGCCGTACTTC. It translates to CASSPPGQVPYEPYF.

The rearrangement uses TRBV12-3 or TRBV12-4 and TRBJ1-5; D is ambiguous. Trimming took off 0 bases at V and 7 bases at J, with 7 bases between the two ends. CDR3 size: 13 residues. The CDR3 spells CASSLALRQPQHF. In DNA, the CDR3 is TGTGCCAGCAGTTTAGCGCTAAGGCAGCCCCAGCATTTT.

This clonotype has ten or more counts. This chain links TRBV4-1 with TRBJ2-7, with TRBD1 matching over 10 bases. Unmatched junction bases numbered 8, after V lost 4 bases and J lost 5 bases. Per germline, CDR1 MGHRA and CDR2 YSYEKL. The CDR3 runs to 15 residues. The CDR3 loop reads CASSPGTGAPHEQYF. The CDR3 bases are TGCGCCAGCAGCCCGGGGACAGGGGCGCCTCACGAGCAGTACTTC.

J is TRBJ2-7 and V is TRBV24-1, with 10 bases aligning to TRBD1. CDR1 is KGHDR and CDR2 is SFDVKD in the germline V gene. The CDR3 loop spans 17 amino acids. V shed 2 bases, J shed 2 bases, and the junction held 8 bases outside the gene matches. The CDR3 protein is CATSDSSGTGEPYEQYF. Here the CDR3 DNA reads TGTGCCACCAGTGATTCCTCCGGGACAGGGGAGCCCTACGAGCAGTACTTC.

The chain carries TRBV19 and TRBJ2-7; 7 bases match TRBD1. Germline CDR1 is LNHDA and CDR2 is SQIVND (reference sequence). This CDR3 is built from 14 residues. V dropped 10 bases and J dropped 3; count of bases not matched to a gene: 12. The CDR3 region has the DNA TGTGCCACTTCGCAGGGGGATTACGTCTACGAGCAGTACTTC. Protein sequence: CATSQGDYVYEQYF.

This clonotype appeared many times. The gene calls are TRBV5-6 and TRBJ1-3; D perhaps matches TRBD1 (6 bases). This CDR3 has 15 amino acids. The V end was cut by 3 bases, the J end by 0 bases, with 10 bases between. Per the germline V gene, CDR1 is SGHDT and CDR2 is YYEEEE. The CDR3 sequence is CASSSTGLSGNTIYF. CDR3 DNA sequence: TGTGCCAGCAGCTCGACAGGTCTCTCTGGAAACACCATATATTTT.

At least ten counts were recorded for this clonotype. Here the CDR3 DNA reads TGCGCCAGCAGCTTCGGGAGCAATCAGCCCCAGCATTTT. It yields the protein CASSFGSNQPQHF. This chain uses TRBV5-1 with TRBJ1-5, with D unclear. This CDR3 has 13 amino acids. Germline CDR1 and CDR2: SGHRS and YFSETQ. V lost 2 bases to trimming and J lost 1 base, with 4 bases between them.